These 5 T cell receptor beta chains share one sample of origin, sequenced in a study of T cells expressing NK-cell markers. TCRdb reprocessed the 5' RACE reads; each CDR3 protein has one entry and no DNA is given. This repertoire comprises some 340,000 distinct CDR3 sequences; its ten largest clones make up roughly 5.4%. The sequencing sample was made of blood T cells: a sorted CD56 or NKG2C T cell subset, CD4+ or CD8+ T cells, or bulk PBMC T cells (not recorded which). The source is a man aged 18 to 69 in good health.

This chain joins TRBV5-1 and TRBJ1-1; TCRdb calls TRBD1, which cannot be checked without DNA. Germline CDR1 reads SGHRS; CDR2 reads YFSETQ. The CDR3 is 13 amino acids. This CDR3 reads CASRRGQYTEAFF.

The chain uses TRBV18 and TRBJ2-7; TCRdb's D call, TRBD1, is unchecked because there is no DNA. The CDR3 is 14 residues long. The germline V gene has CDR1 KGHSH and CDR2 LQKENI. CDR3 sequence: CASSVGTGADEQYF. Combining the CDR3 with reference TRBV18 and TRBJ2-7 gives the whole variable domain NAGVMQNPRHLVRRRGQEARLRCSPMKGHSHVYWYRQLPEEGLKFMVYLQKENIIDESGMPKERFSAEFPKEGPSILRIQQVVRGDSAAYFCASSVGTGADEQYFGPGTRLTVT.

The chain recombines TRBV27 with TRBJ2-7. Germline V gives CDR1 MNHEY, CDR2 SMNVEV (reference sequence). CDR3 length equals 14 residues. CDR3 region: CASSLSWSGYEQYF.

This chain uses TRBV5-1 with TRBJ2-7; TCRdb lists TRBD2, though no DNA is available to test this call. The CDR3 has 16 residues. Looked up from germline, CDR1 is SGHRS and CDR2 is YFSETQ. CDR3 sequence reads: CASSLAGGGPSYEQYF.

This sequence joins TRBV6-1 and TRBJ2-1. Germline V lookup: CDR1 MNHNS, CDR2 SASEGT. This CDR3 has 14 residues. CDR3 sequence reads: CASMPDRSYNEQFF.